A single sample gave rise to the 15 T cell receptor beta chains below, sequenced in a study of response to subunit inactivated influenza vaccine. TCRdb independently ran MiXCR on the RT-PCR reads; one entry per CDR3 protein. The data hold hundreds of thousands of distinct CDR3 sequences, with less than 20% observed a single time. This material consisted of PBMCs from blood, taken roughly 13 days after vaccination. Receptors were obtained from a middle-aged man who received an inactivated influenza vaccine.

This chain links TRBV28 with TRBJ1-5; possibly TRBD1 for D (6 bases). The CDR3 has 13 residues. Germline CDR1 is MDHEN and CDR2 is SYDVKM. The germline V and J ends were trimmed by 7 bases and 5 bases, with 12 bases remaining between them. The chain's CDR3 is CASTYRVDQPQHF. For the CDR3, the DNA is TGTGCCAGCACCTACAGGGTCGATCAGCCCCAGCATTTT.

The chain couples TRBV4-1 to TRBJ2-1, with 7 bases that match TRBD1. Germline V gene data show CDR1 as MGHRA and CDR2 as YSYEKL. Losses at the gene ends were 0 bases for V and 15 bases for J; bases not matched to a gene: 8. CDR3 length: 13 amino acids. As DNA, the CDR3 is TGCGCCAGCAGCCAAGAGAACTACAGGGGTCGGTTCTTC. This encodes CASSQENYRGRFF.

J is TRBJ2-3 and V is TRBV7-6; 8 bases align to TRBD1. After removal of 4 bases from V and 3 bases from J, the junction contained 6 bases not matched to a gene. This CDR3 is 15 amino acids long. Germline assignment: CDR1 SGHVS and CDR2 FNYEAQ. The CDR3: CASSSTGGTTDTQYF. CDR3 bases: TGTGCCAGCAGCTCTACAGGGGGTACTACAGATACGCAGTATTTT.

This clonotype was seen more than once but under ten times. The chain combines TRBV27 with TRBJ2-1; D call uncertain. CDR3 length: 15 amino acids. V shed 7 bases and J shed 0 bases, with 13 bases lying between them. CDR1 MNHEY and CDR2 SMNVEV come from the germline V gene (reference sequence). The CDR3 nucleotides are TGTGCCAGCATCGTCAAGGTCGGCTCCTACAATGAGCAGTTCTTC. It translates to CASIVKVGSYNEQFF.

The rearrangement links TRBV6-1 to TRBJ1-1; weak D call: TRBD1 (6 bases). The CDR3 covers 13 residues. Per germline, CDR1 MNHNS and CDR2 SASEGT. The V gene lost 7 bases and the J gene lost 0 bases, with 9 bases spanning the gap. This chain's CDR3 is CASTGVMNTEAFF. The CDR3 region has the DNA TGTGCCAGCACAGGGGTTATGAACACTGAAGCTTTCTTT.

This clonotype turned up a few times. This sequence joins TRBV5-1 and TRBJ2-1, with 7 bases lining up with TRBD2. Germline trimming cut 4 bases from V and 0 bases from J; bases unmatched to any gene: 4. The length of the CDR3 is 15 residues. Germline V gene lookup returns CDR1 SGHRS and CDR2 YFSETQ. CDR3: CASSPGTTSYNEQFF. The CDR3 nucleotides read TGCGCCAGCAGCCCTGGGACTACCTCCTACAATGAGCAGTTCTTC.

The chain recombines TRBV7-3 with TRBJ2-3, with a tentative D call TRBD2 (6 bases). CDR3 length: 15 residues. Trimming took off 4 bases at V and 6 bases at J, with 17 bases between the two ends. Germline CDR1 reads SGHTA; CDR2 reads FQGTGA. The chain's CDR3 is CASSSTGRRGDTQYF. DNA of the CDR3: TGTGCCAGCAGCTCCACGGGGAGGAGGGGCGATACGCAGTATTTT.

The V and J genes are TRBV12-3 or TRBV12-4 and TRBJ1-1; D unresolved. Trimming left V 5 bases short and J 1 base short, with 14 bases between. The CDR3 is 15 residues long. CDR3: CASSPDGLQNTEAFF. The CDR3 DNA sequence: TGTGCCAGCAGTCCCGACGGACTCCAGAACACTGAAGCTTTCTTT.

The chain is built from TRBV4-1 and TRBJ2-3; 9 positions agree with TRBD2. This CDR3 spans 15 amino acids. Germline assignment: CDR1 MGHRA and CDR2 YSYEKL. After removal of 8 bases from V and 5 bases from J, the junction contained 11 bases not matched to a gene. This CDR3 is CASSARGGRVDTQYF. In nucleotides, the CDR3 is TGCGCCAGCTCCGCTCGTGGCGGGAGGGTAGATACGCAGTATTTT.

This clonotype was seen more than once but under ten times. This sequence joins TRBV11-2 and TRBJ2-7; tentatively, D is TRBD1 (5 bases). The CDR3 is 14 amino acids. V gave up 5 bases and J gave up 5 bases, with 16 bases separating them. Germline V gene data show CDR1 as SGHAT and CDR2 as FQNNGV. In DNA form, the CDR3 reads TGTGCCAGCAGCCTTCTTGCAGGGCAGGACGAGCAGTACTTC. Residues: CASSLLAGQDEQYF.

The CDR3 loop reads CSARPLTSGAYNEQFF. The CDR3 bases are TGCAGTGCTAGACCTCTGACTAGCGGAGCCTACAATGAGCAGTTCTTC. The chain employs TRBV20-1 and TRBJ2-1, with 9 bases matching TRBD2. Trimming at V came to 2 bases and at J to 2 bases, leaving 7 bases not matched to a gene. The germline gives CDR1 DFQATT, CDR2 SNEGSKA (reference sequence). There are 16 residues in the CDR3.

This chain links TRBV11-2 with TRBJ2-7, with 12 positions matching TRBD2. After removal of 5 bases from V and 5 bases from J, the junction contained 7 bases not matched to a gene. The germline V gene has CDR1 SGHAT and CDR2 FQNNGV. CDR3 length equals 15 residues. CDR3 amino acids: CASSPRTSGAHEQYF. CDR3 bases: TGTGCCAGCAGCCCAAGGACTAGCGGGGCCCACGAGCAGTACTTC.

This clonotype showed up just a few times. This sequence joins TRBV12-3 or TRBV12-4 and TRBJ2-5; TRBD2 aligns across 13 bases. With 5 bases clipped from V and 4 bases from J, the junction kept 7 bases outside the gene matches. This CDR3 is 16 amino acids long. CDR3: CASSPLAGGLGETQYF. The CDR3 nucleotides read TGTGCCAGCAGTCCACTAGCGGGAGGGCTCGGAGAGACCCAGTACTTC.

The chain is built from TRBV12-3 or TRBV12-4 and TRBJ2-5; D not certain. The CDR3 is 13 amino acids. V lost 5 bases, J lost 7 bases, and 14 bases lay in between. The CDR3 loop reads CASSLRTPGTQYF. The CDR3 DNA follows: TGTGCCAGCAGTCTCAGGACCCCCGGGACCCAGTACTTC.

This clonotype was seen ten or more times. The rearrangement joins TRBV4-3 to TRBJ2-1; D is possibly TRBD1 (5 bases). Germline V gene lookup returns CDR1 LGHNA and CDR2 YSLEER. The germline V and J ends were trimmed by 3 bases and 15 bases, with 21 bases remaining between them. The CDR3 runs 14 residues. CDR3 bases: TGCGCCAGCAGCCAGGACACGGCCGGGCCCGGACGGTTCTTC. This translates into CASSQDTAGPGRFF.